This T cell receptor (beta chain) was observed in a study of cytomegalovirus exposure and HLA in healthy donors. Study results and caveats: Cytomegalovirus association was assigned to about 150 TCR beta chains. Most observed TCR sequences were rare, whereas some public TCRs were detected in many donors. Among the CMV-associated chains, a few were confirmed in vitro as specific for CMV antigens.

About this clone: As yet, its antigen is unknown.

The V segment lost 1 base and the J segment 5 bases; nucleotides outside the gene matches: 9. From germline, CDR1 is SNHLY and CDR2 FYNNEI. The CDR3 sequence is 16 residues long. The donors were members of the validation cohort comprising over a hundred subjects, separate from the roughly 650-subject first cohort. TCRdb's table, derived via immunoSEQ multiplex PCR, lists solely in-frame clones and lacks some. Here the sample spans over 200,000 clones, approximately 87% being singletons. This receptor was obtained from a woman younger than 35 in good health and CMV-seronegative. The material sequenced was PBMCs. V is TRBV2 and J is TRBJ2-5; 8 bases fit TRBD2. The CDR3 region has the DNA TGTGCCAGCAGTGAAGTGTTAGCGGGATGGGGGGAGACCCAGTACTTC. Translating gives CASSEVLAGWGETQYF. The whole variable domain, remainder taken from reference TRBV2 and TRBJ2-5, is EPEVTQTPSHQVTQMGQEVILRCVPISNHLYFYWYRQILGQKVEFLVSFYNNEISEKSEIFDDQFSVERPDGSNFTLKIRSTKLEDSAMYFCASSEVLAGWGETQYFGPGTRLLVL.